This TCR beta chain was sequenced during a study of breast tumors, draining lymph nodes, adjacent tissues (dated by TCRdb to the mid-2010s). About the study as a whole: In breast cancer patients, the study compared the TCR beta repertoires of tumor, adjacent nontumor tissue and axillary lymph nodes. In human breast cancer, the study set out to evaluate how tumor, surrounding tissue and draining lymph node repertoires relate to one another and whether T cells may move between these sites. Overall study outcomes, separate from this receptor: Tumor T-cell repertoires showed less diversity than lymph node repertoires and more diversity than nontumor tissue repertoires, and tumor T-cell repertoires showed preferential V and J gene usage. The data were judged consistent with most tumor T cells deriving from the lymph node and then expanding within tumor tissue. Rather than being directly demonstrated, the conclusion that tumor T cells originate in lymph nodes was presented as consistent with a hypothesis. Tumor and nontumor tissue repertoires were found to be significantly more similar in luminal-like than in basal-like breast cancer.

The adjacent samples were made up of nontumor breast tissue around the tumor. Comment on this clonotype: Its cognate antigen has yet to be identified. Nothing much larger sits one base from this clone, and base qualities are not available.

Sequencing instrument: Illumina HiSeq 2000. TCR beta chain libraries were generated by multiplex PCR amplification. High-throughput sequencing was used to analyze the amplified TCR beta chain products. TCRdb reworked the public reads: Q25 trimming with fastp, MiXCR clone assembly, productive beta chains retained. Every entry covers one CDR3 protein and lists the most common genes and DNA from its rows. This sample comprises fewer than 20,000 distinct CDR3 sequences, 50% to 60% of them detected only once. Roughly 17% of the sample comes from the top ten. Reading from cysteine to phenylalanine, the CDR3 counts 16 amino acids. Only the CDR3 DNA is retained, 48 bases long and in frame from the first base. Unmatched junction bases come to 6, with V trimmed by 4 bases and J by 4 bases. The germline V gene gives CDR1 as SNHLY and CDR2 as FYNNEI.

The sequence came from a female donor with breast cancer. Some clones in this sample may be carry-over from other donors' samples. The source material was tumor-adjacent breast tissue. The chain is made from TRBV2 and TRBJ2-7, with TRBD2 matching 14 junction bases. The CDR3 region has the sequence CASSALGTSGRYEQYF. The DNA reads as follows: TGTGCCAGCAGTGCACTAGGGACTAGCGGGAGATACGAGCAGTACTTC. The reference TRBV2 and TRBJ2-7 proteins fill in what lies around the CDR3, so the full variable domain reads EPEVTQTPSHQVTQMGQEVILRCVPISNHLYFYWYRQILGQKVEFLVSFYNNEISEKSEIFDDQFSVERPDGSNFTLKIRSTKLEDSAMYFCASSALGTSGRYEQYFGPGTRLTVT.